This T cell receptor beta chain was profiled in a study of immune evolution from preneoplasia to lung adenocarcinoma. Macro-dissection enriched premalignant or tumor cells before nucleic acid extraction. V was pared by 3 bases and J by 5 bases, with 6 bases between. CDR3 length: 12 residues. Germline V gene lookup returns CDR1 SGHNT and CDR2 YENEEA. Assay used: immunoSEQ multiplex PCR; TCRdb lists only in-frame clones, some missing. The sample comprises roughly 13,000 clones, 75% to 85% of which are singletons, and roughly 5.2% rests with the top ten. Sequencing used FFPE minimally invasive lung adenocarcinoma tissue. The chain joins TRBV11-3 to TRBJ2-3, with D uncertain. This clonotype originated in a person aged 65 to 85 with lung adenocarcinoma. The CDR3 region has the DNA TGTGCCAGCAGCTTTTATGGAGATACGCAGTATTTT. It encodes CASSFYGDTQYF.